Included here is one TCR beta chain sequence, with context. Trimming pared 6 bases from V and 9 bases from J, leaving 30 bases between. CDR3 length: 17 residues. Germline V gene data show CDR1 as MNHEY and CDR2 as SVGEGT. The data stem from a study of T cells in Graves' hyperthyroidism and ophthalmopathy. Using RNA transcripts as the source, TCR beta CDR3 regions were amplified. HTBI primers drove first-round RT-PCR of the TCR CDR3. TCRdb itself ran the multiplex PCR reads through MiXCR, one entry per CDR3 protein. The table records under 350,000 distinct CDR3 sequences, around 15% of them present only once.

Sequencing was carried out using blood. The chain employs TRBV6-2 or TRBV6-3 and TRBJ2-7, with D possibly matching TRBD2 (6 bases). The clonotype was recovered from a woman aged 55-70 years with Graves' ophthalmopathy. Written as DNA, the CDR3 is TGTGCCAGCAGGTCGTTGCGGAGGGGCCTGGACCGGGCGGCGCAGTACTTC. It encodes CASRSLRRGLDRAAQYF.